What follows are 14 T cell receptor beta chains derived from one specimen sequenced in a study of CXCR3-negative and CXCR3-positive naive CD8 T cells. Libraries of TRB cDNA were made by 5' RACE and carried UMIs. From its re-call of the 5' RACE reads, TCRdb lists each CDR3 protein once, without DNA. The sample holds about 5,900 distinct CDR3 sequences. Source material: naive CXCR3- CD8+ T cells from blood. Subset of the sample: CD45RO-CCR7+CD27+CD95- naive CD8+ T cells lacking CXCR3 (TNR3-). The receptors were sampled from a human donor in good health. Some clones in this sample may be carry-over from other donors' samples.

This chain connects TRBV2 to TRBJ2-3; TCRdb's D call, TRBD2, is unchecked because there is no DNA. From germline, CDR1 is SNHLY and CDR2 FYNNEI. CDR3 length: 14 amino acids. The CDR3 protein is CASSSGGFRDTQYF.

This clonotype is medium-sized (0.01 to 0.1%) by frequency. The chain employs TRBV29-1 and TRBJ1-1; TCRdb's D call of TRBD1 is untestable without DNA. Germline V lookup: CDR1 SQVTM, CDR2 ANQGSEA. CDR3 length equals 17 residues. CDR3 amino acids: CSAWLVTGGAGGTEAFF. Variable domain in full (rest from reference TRBV29-1 and TRBJ1-1): SAVISQKPSRDICQRGTSLTIQCQVDSQVTMMFWYRQQPGQSLTLIATANQGSEATYESGFVIDKFPISRPNLTFSTLTVSNMSPEDSSIYLCSAWLVTGGAGGTEAFFGQGTRLTVV.

This clonotype is medium-sized by frequency. V is TRBV29-1 and J is TRBJ2-7; TCRdb indicates TRBD1, and absent DNA this call remains unverified. Germline CDR1 and CDR2: SQVTM and ANQGSEA. This CDR3 has 15 residues. CDR3 sequence reads: CSVERQGINSYEQYF.

This chain connects TRBV3-1 to TRBJ2-7; TCRdb calls TRBD1, which cannot be checked without DNA. The germline V gene encodes CDR1 LGHDT and CDR2 YNNKEL (reference sequence). The CDR3 is 15 residues long. The CDR3 loop reads CASSQGGTAPYEQYF.

V usage is TRBV5-1 and J usage is TRBJ2-7; TCRdb outputs TRBD2, but without DNA this stays unchecked. The length of the CDR3 is 14 residues. Germline CDR1 reads SGHRS; CDR2 reads YFSETQ. The CDR3 loop is CASSTTGTSNEQYF.

This clonotype registers medium-sized by frequency. V is TRBV29-1 and J is TRBJ1-1; as DNA is missing, the TRBD1 call by TCRdb cannot be tested. This CDR3 comprises 13 residues. Germline lookup yields CDR1 SQVTM and CDR2 ANQGSEA. The CDR3 sequence is CSVVGGENTEAFF.

This clonotype shows up as medium-sized by frequency. The genes are TRBV6-5 and TRBJ2-1; TCRdb reports TRBD2, a call that lacks DNA to check it against. Germline loops: CDR1 MNHEY, CDR2 SVGAGI. The CDR3 covers 17 residues. CDR3 in amino acids: CASSSLAGGPSTYEQFF.

This chain links TRBV2 with TRBJ2-7. The germline V gene encodes CDR1 SNHLY and CDR2 FYNNEI. The CDR3 extends over 11 amino acids. CDR3 amino acids: CASSVTEEQYF.

The chain combines TRBV12-3 or TRBV12-4 with TRBJ2-1. There are 13 residues in the CDR3. The CDR3 sequence is CASSVTEYNEQFF.

This chain links TRBV29-1 with TRBJ2-7; no DNA is available, so the TRBD2 call from TCRdb remains unchecked. The CDR3 runs to 13 residues. Germline V gives CDR1 SQVTM, CDR2 ANQGSEA. The CDR3 region is CSVLTGGLREQYF.

This chain joins TRBV5-1 and TRBJ1-1. CDR1 is SGHRS, CDR2 YFSETQ, per germline. This CDR3 spans 12 amino acids. CDR3: CASSLGGNEAFF.

This chain joins TRBV15 and TRBJ1-1; no DNA is available, so the TRBD1 call from TCRdb remains unchecked. Germline V lookup: CDR1 LNHNV, CDR2 YYDKDF (reference sequence). CDR3 length: 16 residues. This chain's CDR3 is CATSRDAAGHNTEAFF.

The V gene is TRBV25-1, the J gene TRBJ2-7; the TCRdb D gene call, TRBD2, has no DNA to confirm it. The CDR3 extends over 11 amino acids. Germline assignment: CDR1 MGHDK and CDR2 SYGVNS. The CDR3 reads CATRVSYEQYF.

This clonotype is classed as medium-sized by frequency. The genes are TRBV7-2 and TRBJ2-1; as DNA is missing, the TRBD2 call by TCRdb cannot be tested. This CDR3 contains 16 residues. Germline assignment: CDR1 SGHTA and CDR2 FQGNSA. The CDR3 region is CASSLGSSDSYNEQFF.